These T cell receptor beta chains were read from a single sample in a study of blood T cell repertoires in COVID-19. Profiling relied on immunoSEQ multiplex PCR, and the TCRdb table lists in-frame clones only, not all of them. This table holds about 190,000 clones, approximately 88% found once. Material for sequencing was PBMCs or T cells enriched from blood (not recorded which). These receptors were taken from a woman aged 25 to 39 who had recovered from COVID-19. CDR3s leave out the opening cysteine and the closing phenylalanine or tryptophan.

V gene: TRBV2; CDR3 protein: ASRETGDTQY
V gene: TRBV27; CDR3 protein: ASTPGTINTEAF
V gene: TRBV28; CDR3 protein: ASSLWGGSGANVLT
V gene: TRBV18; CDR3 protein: ASSPPGRVNEQY
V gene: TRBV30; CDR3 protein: AWRAGGNYGYT
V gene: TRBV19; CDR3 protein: ASQYGGELF
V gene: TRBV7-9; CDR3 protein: ASRLLAGLYNEQF
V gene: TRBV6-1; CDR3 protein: ASSDFGGLNQPQH
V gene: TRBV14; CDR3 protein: ASSLSGSITKNIQY
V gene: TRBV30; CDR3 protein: AWTGTHSNQPQH
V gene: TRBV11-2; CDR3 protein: ASSLEREGLYEQY
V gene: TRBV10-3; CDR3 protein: AISPRQPGGGESSYEQY
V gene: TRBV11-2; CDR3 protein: ASSRDGVRNTEAF
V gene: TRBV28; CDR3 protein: ASVNDRLNTEAF
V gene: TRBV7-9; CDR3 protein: ASRSTGDLAGGFYEQY
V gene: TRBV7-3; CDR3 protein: ASSLRSGSGTDTQY
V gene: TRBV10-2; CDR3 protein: ASTGTSNPYEQY
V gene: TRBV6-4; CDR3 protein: ASSEAGGNEQF
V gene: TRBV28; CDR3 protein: ASSLWSSDEKLF
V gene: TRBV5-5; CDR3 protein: ASSLGEVMNTEAF
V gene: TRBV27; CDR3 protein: ASAGWGHPYEQY
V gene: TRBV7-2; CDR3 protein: ASSLRGTSKGETQY
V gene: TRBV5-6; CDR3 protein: ASSLGGEGNTIY
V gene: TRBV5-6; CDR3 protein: ASSLQGGLGNQPQH